The 15 T cell receptor beta chains reported below all come from one sample, sequenced in a study of CD4 T cells in relation to SARS-CoV-2 and coronaviruses. The unexposed donors gave CD4+ T cells in about 2011-2018, prior to COVID-19. The table came from immunoSEQ multiplex PCR; TCRdb's copy has only in-frame clones and leaves some out. The data show tens of thousands of clones, with 94% seen just once and 0.14% held by the top ten. The specimen was naive CD4+ T cells from PBMCs. Specified subset: naive CD4+ T cells isolated by negative enrichment. These receptors originate from a human donor in good health.

The chain recombines TRBV28 with TRBJ1-1; 10 nucleotides align to TRBD1. The CDR3 sequence is 17 residues long. CDR1 is MDHEN and CDR2 is SYDVKM in the germline V gene. V shed 5 bases, J shed 0 bases, and the junction held 9 bases outside the gene matches. In DNA form, the CDR3 reads TGTGCCAGCAGTCAGGACAGGGGGAAAGAAATGAACACTGAAGCTTTCTTT. It specifies CASSQDRGKEMNTEAFF.

The V and J genes are TRBV18 and TRBJ2-5; the D is unclear. V was trimmed by 5 bases and J by 2 bases, leaving 9 bases between them. This CDR3 spans 13 amino acids. CDR1 is KGHSH, CDR2 LQKENI, per germline. CDR3 DNA sequence: TGTGCCAGCTCAGGCACAGTACAAGAGACCCAGTACTTC. Amino acids: CASSGTVQETQYF.

The V and J genes are TRBV28 and TRBJ2-7, with D possibly matching TRBD2 (5 bases). V lost 4 bases to trimming and J lost 3 bases, with 7 bases between them. CDR1 is MDHEN and CDR2 is SYDVKM in the germline V gene. The CDR3 runs 12 residues. The chain's CDR3 is CASSSDYYEQYF. The CDR3 region has the DNA TGTGCCAGCAGTTCCGACTACTACGAGCAGTACTTC.

The rearrangement uses TRBV28 and TRBJ2-3; 10 bases are shared with TRBD2. CDR1 is MDHEN, CDR2 SYDVKM, per germline. The CDR3 runs 18 residues. The ends lost 6 bases at V and 0 bases at J; junction bases unmatched: 12. CDR3 sequence: CASSLAGVGRLSTDTQYF. For the CDR3, the DNA is TGTGCCAGCAGCCTAGCGGGAGTGGGGAGACTTAGCACAGATACGCAGTATTTT.

The CDR3: CASSLEVGEGTEAFF. The CDR3 DNA follows: TGCGCCAGCAGCTTGGAAGTGGGGGAAGGAACTGAAGCTTTCTTT. This sequence joins TRBV5-1 and TRBJ1-1, with D maybe TRBD1 (5 bases). V was shortened by 0 bases and J by 5 bases, with 14 bases between the two germline ends. This CDR3 is built from 15 residues. The germline gives CDR1 SGHRS, CDR2 YFSETQ.

The rearrangement joins TRBV7-6 to TRBJ1-1; weak D call: TRBD1 (6 bases). CDR3 length: 15 amino acids. Germline CDR1 is SGHVS and CDR2 is FNYEAQ. V was shortened by 1 base and J by 1 base, with 10 bases between the two germline ends. CDR3 residues: CASSLVGGWNTEAFF. The DNA for the CDR3 is TGTGCCAGCAGCTTAGTCGGGGGCTGGAACACTGAAGCTTTCTTT.

This chain uses TRBV27 with TRBJ1-3, with a tentative D call TRBD1 (5 bases). This CDR3 is built from 14 residues. V lost 6 bases to trimming and J lost 0 bases, with 9 bases between them. Looked up from germline, CDR1 is MNHEY and CDR2 is SMNVEV (reference sequence). CDR3 amino acids: CASRRQGSGNTIYF. The CDR3, as DNA: TGTGCCAGCAGACGGCAGGGCTCTGGAAACACCATATATTTT.

The rearrangement links TRBV19 to TRBJ2-7, with a weak D call TRBD2 (5 bases). V was pared by 3 bases and J by 0 bases, with 21 bases between. The CDR3 loop spans 18 amino acids. From germline, CDR1 is LNHDA and CDR2 SQIVND (reference sequence). CDR3 coding DNA: TGTGCCAGTAGTATCAAGGGCGGGCCTTACTTAAGCTCCTACGAGCAGTACTTC. Encoded protein: CASSIKGGPYLSSYEQYF.

CDR3 bases: TGTGCCAGCAGCTCCCCGAGGGGCGGTTTATCTAACTATGGCTACACCTTC. Protein: CASSSPRGGLSNYGYTF. The rearrangement joins TRBV3-1 (or the pseudogene TRBV3-2) to TRBJ1-2; a weak D match, TRBD1 (5 bases). The germline CDR1 and CDR2 sequences are LGHDT and YNNKEL (reference sequence). The CDR3 length is 17 residues. V lost 5 bases to trimming and J lost 0 bases, with 19 bases between them.

V usage is TRBV19 and J usage is TRBJ1-5; TRBD1 might be the D (6 bases). Trimming left V 6 bases short and J 0 bases short, with 21 bases between. Germline lookup yields CDR1 LNHDA and CDR2 SQIVND (reference sequence). CDR3 length: 18 residues. In DNA, the CDR3 is TGTGCCAGTAGCTACTCCTCTCAGGGGACCCTTAGCAATCAGCCCCAGCATTTT. This encodes CASSYSSQGTLSNQPQHF.

This chain links TRBV6-4 with TRBJ2-1; D is unresolved. This CDR3 has 15 amino acids. Between the trimmed V and J ends, which lost 0 bases and 0 bases, there was a span of 6 bases. Looked up from germline, CDR1 is MRHNA and CDR2 is SNTAGT. CDR3 loop: CASSDSWSSYNEQFF. The CDR3 DNA sequence: TGTGCCAGCAGTGACTCATGGAGCTCCTACAATGAGCAGTTCTTC.

The CDR3 reads CASSPGRIYGYTF. The CDR3 DNA sequence: TGTGCCAGCAGCCCGGGACGGATCTATGGCTACACCTTC. The V call is TRBV28, the J call TRBJ1-2, with D possibly TRBD1 on 5 matching bases. Germline values: CDR1 MDHEN, CDR2 SYDVKM. Trimming left V 6 bases short and J 4 bases short, with 12 bases between. The CDR3 length is 13 residues.

The chain has TRBV9 and TRBJ2-3, with D unresolved. This CDR3 is built from 15 residues. V gave up 4 bases and J gave up 2 bases, with 14 bases separating them. Germline values: CDR1 SGDLS, CDR2 YYNGEE. CDR3 coding DNA: TGTGCCAGCAGCCCCCAACCCCTGACCACAGATACGCAGTATTTT. Protein product: CASSPQPLTTDTQYF.

This sequence joins TRBV12-3 or TRBV12-4 and TRBJ2-7, with 7 nucleotides matching TRBD1. This CDR3 has 12 amino acids. With 5 bases clipped from V and 6 bases from J, the junction kept 4 bases outside the gene matches. CDR3 protein: CASSQTGFEQYF. As DNA, the CDR3 is TGTGCCAGCAGTCAGACAGGGTTCGAGCAGTACTTC.

CDR3 sequence: CATSPTANTGELFF. CDR3 nucleotide sequence: TGTGCCACCAGCCCGACGGCGAACACCGGGGAGCTGTTTTTT. The rearrangement uses TRBV24-1 and TRBJ2-2; D ambiguous. The CDR3 contains 14 residues. V gave up 7 bases and J gave up 0 bases, with 8 bases separating them. From germline, CDR1 is KGHDR and CDR2 SFDVKD.